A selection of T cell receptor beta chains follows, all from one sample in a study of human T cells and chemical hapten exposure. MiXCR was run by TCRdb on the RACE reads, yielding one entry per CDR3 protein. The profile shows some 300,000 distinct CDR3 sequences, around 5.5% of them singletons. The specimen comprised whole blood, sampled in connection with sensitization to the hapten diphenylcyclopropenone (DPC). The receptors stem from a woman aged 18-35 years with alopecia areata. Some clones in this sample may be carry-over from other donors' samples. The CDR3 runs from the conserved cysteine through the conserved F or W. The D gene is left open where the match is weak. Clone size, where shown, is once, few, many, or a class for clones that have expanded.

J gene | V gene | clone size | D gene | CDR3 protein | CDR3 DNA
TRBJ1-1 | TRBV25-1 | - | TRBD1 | CASSESRTGGLGEAFF | TGTGCCAGCAGTGAATCGAGGACAGGGGGCTTGGGTGAAGCTTTCTTT
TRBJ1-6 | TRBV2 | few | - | CASSRDNNSPLHF | TGTGCCAGCAGCCGGGACAACAATTCACCCCTCCACTTT
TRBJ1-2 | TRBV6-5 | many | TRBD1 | CASSYGAGGVYGYTF | TGTGCCAGCAGTTACGGGGCAGGGGGCGTCTATGGCTACACCTTC
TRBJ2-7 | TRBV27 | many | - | CASSFGQTDYEQYF | TGTGCCAGCAGTTTCGGTCAGACCGACTACGAGCAGTACTTC
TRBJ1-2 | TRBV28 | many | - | CASGDSYGYTF | TGTGCCAGCGGAGACAGCTATGGCTACACCTTC
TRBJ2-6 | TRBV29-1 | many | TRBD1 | CSVADGTGSHVLTF | TGCAGCGTTGCTGATGGGACAGGGTCCCACGTCCTGACTTTC
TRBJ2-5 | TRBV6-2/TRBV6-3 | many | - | CASRTLSEGGREETQYF | TGTGCCAGCAGAACGCTTTCGGAGGGGGGGAGAGAAGAGACCCAGTACTTC
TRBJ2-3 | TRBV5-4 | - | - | CASSLWSDTQYF | TGTGCCAGCAGCTTGTGGTCAGATACGCAGTATTTT
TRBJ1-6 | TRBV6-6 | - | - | CASSWPSGDAFQF | TGTGCCAGCAGTTGGCCCTCCGGGGATGCTTTTCAATTT
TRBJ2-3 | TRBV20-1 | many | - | CSARDLLTDTQYF | TGCAGTGCTAGAGACCTCCTCACAGATACGCAGTATTTT
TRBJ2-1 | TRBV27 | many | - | CASSLWWKRVGDEQFF | TGTGCCAGCAGTTTATGGTGGAAGAGGGTCGGGGATGAGCAGTTCTTC
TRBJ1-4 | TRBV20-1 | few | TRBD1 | CSAPGQGGGNEKLFF | TGCAGTGCTCCAGGACAGGGAGGGGGGAATGAAAAACTGTTTTTT
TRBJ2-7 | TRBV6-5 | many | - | CASRESGSYEQYF | TGTGCCAGCAGGGAGAGCGGCAGCTACGAGCAGTACTTC
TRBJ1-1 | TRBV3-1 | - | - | CASSSLAGLNTEAFF | TGTGCCAGCAGCTCATTAGCGGGGTTGAACACTGAAGCTTTCTTT
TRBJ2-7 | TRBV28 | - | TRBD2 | CASSLTGLAGHYEQYF | TGTGCCAGCAGCTTAACTGGGCTAGCGGGGCACTACGAGCAGTACTTC
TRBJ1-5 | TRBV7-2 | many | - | CASSLQTGNNQPQHF | TGTGCCAGCAGCTTACAAACAGGGAACAATCAGCCCCAGCATTTT
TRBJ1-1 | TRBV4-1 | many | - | CASSYGGSSEAFF | TGCGCCAGCAGCTATGGGGGGAGTTCTGAAGCTTTCTTT
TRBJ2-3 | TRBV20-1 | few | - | CSANLPPGDTQYF | TGCAGTGCTAACCTCCCACCCGGGGATACGCAGTATTTT